This T cell receptor beta chain was profiled in a study of technical replicates of blood from a few donors. This clone has more than one count but fewer than ten. V trimming: 3 bases; J trimming: 1 base; junction bases outside the gene matches: 17. This CDR3 contains 19 residues. The germline gives CDR1 LNHDA, CDR2 SQIVND (reference sequence). Assay: immunoSEQ multiplex PCR; the TCRdb copy retains only in-frame clones and omits some. The table has about 82,000 clones, 85% to 95% seen once; the top ten hold approximately 0.3%. The sample comprised T cells isolated from PBMCs. The chain combines TRBV19 with TRBJ1-1, with 7 bases matching TRBD1. This TCR was recovered from a human donor in good health. The CDR3 DNA reads as TGTGCCAGTAGTATCCCTAGACAGGGCCCTCATGTCGGGAACACTGAAGCTTTCTTT. Translating gives CASSIPRQGPHVGNTEAFF.